The present T cell receptor (beta chain) was sequenced within a study of blood T cells in healthy people across ages. Study-wide results and limits: Estimates based on one million T cells were treated as lower bounds.

With a J-beta primer mix and a sample-barcoded 5' primer, a second PCR ran about 6 to 11 cycles. TCRdb processed the 5' RACE reads anew with MiXCR; each CDR3 protein has one entry. The sample lists 600,000 to 800,000 distinct CDR3 sequences, 21% occurring once. This CDR3 comprises 19 residues. J was trimmed by 0 bases and V by 2 bases; bases with no gene match: 10. The germline gives CDR1 LGHDT, CDR2 YNNKEL (reference sequence). Points on this clonotype: What it binds is not known.

The sample taken for sequencing was blood. This rearrangement joins TRBV3-1 to TRBJ2-5; 12 nucleotides line up with TRBD2. This TCR derives from a man aged 70-80 years in good health. For the CDR3, the DNA is TGTGCCAGCAGCCAAACTCACGACGGACTAGCGGGAAACCAAGAGACCCAGTACTTC. The encoded protein is CASSQTHDGLAGNQETQYF.